The T cell receptor beta chain under discussion was sequenced for a study of pediatric ulcerative colitis. Background on the study: Six or seven patients showed pancolitis and two showed left-sided colitis.

Rectal tissue came from one to two pinch biopsies taken at colonoscopy. Before the diagnostic colonoscopy, ulcerative colitis patients were free of immunosuppressive medication. Repertoires were generated with immunoSEQ multiplex PCR, while TCRdb's copy carries only in-frame clones and drops some. The data show 30,000 to 40,000 clones, around 80% seen once. Study conclusions and caveats: Blood-rectal clonal overlap within each person was significantly higher in ulcerative colitis patients than controls.

With respect to this clone: The antigen remains unidentified.

The sample was gut tissue. The TCR comes from a boy aged 5-17 years with mild ulcerative colitis.

The CDR3 here is CASSFLGGAVKNIQYF. CDR3 coding DNA: TGTGCCAGCAGCTTTCTCGGGGGCGCCGTCAAAAACATTCAGTACTTC. The chain couples TRBV5-4 to TRBJ2-4; D may be TRBD1 or TRBD2 (6 bases each). The CDR3 runs to 16 residues. V lost 2 bases to trimming and J lost 3 bases, with 15 bases between them. Per the germline V gene, CDR1 is SGHNT and CDR2 is YYREEE (reference sequence). The full variable domain, rest sourced from reference TRBV5-4 and TRBJ2-4, is ETGVTQSPTHLIKTRGQQVTLRCSSQSGHNTVSWYQQALGQGPQFIFQYYREEENGRGNFPPRFSGLQFPNYSSELNVNALELDDSALYLCASSFLGGAVKNIQYFGAGTRLSVL.